This T cell receptor (beta chain) was obtained from a study of OX40 agonist ivuxolimab in advanced cancers. Study-wide context: The study enrolled dose-escalation patients with hepatocellular carcinoma, melanoma, renal cell or head and neck cancer. The group had a mean age of 60 years, ranged from about 20 to 90, and was 80% to 90% male.

Broader study findings: Among patients with partial responses at 0.1-3.0 mg/kg, clonal expansion was among the lowest.

Sequencing was performed with immunoSEQ multiplex PCR; in TCRdb, only in-frame clones are kept and a portion is missing. This table has tens of thousands of clones, roughly four fifths appearing once. The germline V gene has CDR1 SNHLY and CDR2 FYNNEI. V was clipped by 8 bases and J by 9 bases; unmatched bases: 8. The CDR3 has 14 residues. Exclusion applied to patients with autoimmune disease history or systemic immunosuppression. A remark on this clone: As yet, its antigen is unknown.

Material: CD4+ or CD8+ T cells sorted from blood, obtained in a trial of the OX40 agonist ivuxolimab. This sequence joins TRBV2 and TRBJ1-3, with 12 bases fitting TRBD1. The sequence was collected from an adult with an advanced solid tumor such as melanoma, head and neck, liver or kidney cancer. The CDR3 reads CASGYGTGGGTIYF. As DNA, the CDR3 is TGTGCCAGCGGCTACGGGACAGGGGGCGGCACCATATATTTT.